These 21 T cell receptor beta chains were all obtained from the same sample, sequenced in a study of blood T cell repertoires in COVID-19. Sequenced by immunoSEQ multiplex PCR; TCRdb stores in-frame clones only, minus some. This sample has some 250,000 clones, with approximately 83% found just once. The sequenced sample consisted of peripheral blood. Receptor source: a woman older than 75 with acute or convalescent COVID-19.

This clone was picked up a small number of times. V gene TRBV12-3 or TRBV12-4 combines with J gene TRBJ1-1; no clear D gene. The length of the CDR3 is 13 residues. V lost 7 bases and J 1 base, leaving 10 bases between the germline ends. The chain's CDR3 is CASTLRGNTEAFF. The CDR3 region has the DNA TGTGCCAGCACCCTGCGAGGGAACACTGAAGCTTTCTTT.

In this sample, this clone turned up a few times. The genes are TRBV2 and TRBJ2-7; 8 bases fit TRBD1. The junction had 13 bases not matched to a gene; V was cut back by 3 bases and J by 3 bases. Germline lookup yields CDR1 SNHLY and CDR2 FYNNEI. This CDR3 comprises 17 residues. Here the CDR3 reads CASSDPPRDRFIYEQYF. The DNA of the CDR3 is TGTGCCAGCAGTGATCCCCCCCGGGACAGGTTTATCTACGAGCAGTACTTC. Full variable domain (missing parts from reference TRBV2 and TRBJ2-7): EPEVTQTPSHQVTQMGQEVILRCVPISNHLYFYWYRQILGQKVEFLVSFYNNEISEKSEIFDDQFSVERPDGSNFTLKIRSTKLEDSAMYFCASSDPPRDRFIYEQYFGPGTRLTVT.

This clone was seen only once. In the same sample, other DNA sequences code for this CDR3. The chain has TRBV29-1 and TRBJ1-1; D might be TRBD1 (6 bases). The V and J ends lost 3 bases and 5 bases respectively, with 10 bases between them. The germline V gene encodes CDR1 SQVTM and CDR2 ANQGSEA. This CDR3 has 12 amino acids. The CDR3 here is CSVDRGGTEAFF. CDR3 nucleotides: TGCAGCGTTGACAGGGGTGGGACTGAAGCTTTCTTT.

Turning to this clone: One end of the junction is discordant with germline, which a read error may explain. The chain has TRBV7-7 and TRBJ2-1; the D gene is possibly TRBD2 (5 bases). Looked up from germline, CDR1 is SSHAT and CDR2 is FNYEAQ (reference sequence). This CDR3 has 15 residues. The CDR3 is CASSLVGGHPNEQFF. DNA of the CDR3: TGTGCTAGCAGCTTAGTCGGAGGCCATCCCAATGAGCAGTTCTTC.

A single count supports this clone. V is TRBV15 and J is TRBJ2-2, with 12 bases lining up with TRBD2. Germline CDR1 reads LNHNV; CDR2 reads YYDKDF (reference sequence). This CDR3 is 17 amino acids long. V was clipped by 1 base and J by 6 bases; unmatched bases: 6. CDR3 in amino acids: CATSRGFLAGGPGELFF. The DNA of the CDR3 is TGTGCCACCAGCAGAGGTTTCCTAGCGGGGGGGCCCGGGGAGCTGTTTTTT.

The genes are TRBV27 and TRBJ1-5; D gene ambiguous. In germline, CDR1 is MNHEY, CDR2 SMNVEV (reference sequence). Trimming removed 1 base from V and 4 bases from J, with 11 bases in between. The CDR3 runs to 15 residues. CDR3 nucleotides: TGTGCCAGCAGTTTATACGGGGAAGCGAATCAGCCCCAGCATTTT. Encoded protein: CASSLYGEANQPQHF.

This chain's CDR3 is CASSPSQGPYEQYF. The DNA for the CDR3 is TGTGCCAGCTCACCCTCCCAGGGGCCCTACGAGCAGTACTTC. V and J are TRBV18 and TRBJ2-7, with D possibly matching TRBD1 (6 bases). Trimming shortened V by 3 bases and J by 2 bases, and 11 bases separated the two germline ends. The germline gives CDR1 KGHSH, CDR2 LQKENI. The CDR3 loop spans 14 amino acids.

J is TRBJ1-6 and V is TRBV19; 9 bases line up with TRBD1. This CDR3 has 17 amino acids. Trimming removed 3 bases from V and 0 bases from J; junction bases left unmatched: 3. From germline, CDR1 is LNHDA and CDR2 SQIVND (reference sequence). The CDR3 coding sequence is TGTGCCAGTAGTATCGACAGGGGGGACTCCTATAATTCACCCCTCCACTTT. It translates to CASSIDRGDSYNSPLHF.

The V gene is TRBV5-1, the J gene TRBJ2-3; TRBD2 aligns across 12 bases. This CDR3 spans 17 amino acids. The V gene's germline CDR1 is SGHRS and CDR2 YFSETQ. The J segment lost 1 base and the V segment lost 2 bases, leaving 5 bases of the junction unmatched. CDR3 residues: CASSFIASGGGTDTQYF. The CDR3 region has the DNA TGCGCCAGCAGCTTCATAGCTAGCGGGGGGGGCACAGATACGCAGTATTTT. Combining the CDR3 with reference TRBV5-1 and TRBJ2-3 gives the whole variable domain KAGVTQTPRYLIKTRGQQVTLSCSPISGHRSVSWYQQTPGQGLQFLFEYFSETQRNKGNFPGRFSGRQFSNSRSEMNVSTLELGDSALYLCASSFIASGGGTDTQYFGPGTRLTVL.

On this clone itself: In the same sample, other DNA sequences code for this CDR3. The chain links TRBV9 to TRBJ2-6, with D maybe TRBD1 (5 bases). V gave up 1 base and J gave up 1 base, with 6 bases separating them. The CDR3 runs 15 residues. Germline V gene lookup returns CDR1 SGDLS and CDR2 YYNGEE. DNA for the CDR3: TGTGCCAGCAGCGTAACAGGATCTGGGGCCAACGTCCTGACTTTC. Encoded protein: CASSVTGSGANVLTF.

This CDR3 reads CASSPTSRVHTEAFF. CDR3 nucleotide sequence: TGTGCCAGTAGCCCAACCTCCCGAGTCCACACTGAAGCTTTCTTT. The J gene is TRBJ1-1, the V gene TRBV19; the D is unclear. Germline CDR1 reads LNHDA; CDR2 reads SQIVND (reference sequence). Trimming took off 6 bases at V and 3 bases at J, with 17 bases between the two ends. The length of the CDR3 is 15 residues. The complete variable domain, with remaining parts taken from reference TRBV19 and TRBJ1-1, reads DGGITQSPKYLFRKEGQNVTLSCEQNLNHDAMYWYRQDPGQGLRLIYYSQIVNDFQKGDIAEGYSVSREKKESFPLTVTSAQKNPTAFYLCASSPTSRVHTEAFFGQGTRLTVV.

The chain carries TRBV30 and TRBJ2-7; D not certain. CDR3 length: 12 amino acids. V was clipped by 5 bases and J by 4 bases, with 12 bases between them. The V gene's germline CDR1 is GTSNPN and CDR2 SVGIG (reference sequence). The CDR3 DNA is TGTGCCTGGGGGCCCCGGTGGTACGAGCAGTACTTC. Translated, it gives CAWGPRWYEQYF.

The V and J genes are TRBV7-9 and TRBJ2-2, with 8 bases that match TRBD2. V shed 2 bases and J 3 bases; nucleotides not matched to a gene: 2. Germline V lookup: CDR1 SEHNR, CDR2 FQNEAQ (reference sequence). This CDR3 spans 15 amino acids. CDR3 sequence: CASSLSGGYTGELFF. In DNA, the CDR3 is TGTGCCAGCAGCTTATCGGGGGGGTACACCGGGGAGCTGTTTTTT.

The chain uses TRBV29-1 and TRBJ2-7, with 7 bases matching TRBD1. The J segment lost 1 base and the V segment lost 4 bases, leaving 4 bases of the junction unmatched. Germline V gene sequence: CDR1 SQVTM, CDR2 ANQGSEA. The CDR3 is made up of 13 amino acids. The CDR3 DNA is TGCAGCGTTGTATGGACAGGATCCTACGAGCAGTACTTC. This translates into CSVVWTGSYEQYF.

This clone was seen only once. The genes are TRBV28 and TRBJ2-7; D might be TRBD2 (7 bases). The CDR3 spans 14 residues. V lost 5 bases, J lost 7 bases, and 18 bases lay in between. Germline-derived CDR1 and CDR2 are MDHEN and SYDVKM. The CDR3 loop is CASSILRGALEQYF. In nucleotides, the CDR3 is TGTGCCAGCAGTATTCTACGGGGGGCGCTAGAGCAGTACTTC.

The CDR3 protein is CARAGSTNEKLFF. The CDR3 DNA sequence: TGTGCCAGGGCCGGGTCAACTAATGAAAAACTGTTTTTT. J is TRBJ1-4 and V is TRBV2, with unresolved D. This CDR3 spans 13 amino acids. The V end lost 9 bases, the J end lost 0 bases, and 8 bases lay between the germline ends. Germline loops: CDR1 SNHLY, CDR2 FYNNEI.

This clone was seen a single time. This CDR3 is also generated by other DNA sequences in the sample. The rearrangement joins TRBV18 to TRBJ2-5, with D perhaps matching TRBD2 (5 bases). Trimming cost V 2 bases and J 2 bases, with 6 bases left between them. The CDR3 runs 13 residues. Germline-derived CDR1 and CDR2 are KGHSH and LQKENI. CDR3 protein: CASSPGLQETQYF. CDR3 bases: TGTGCCAGCTCACCAGGACTTCAAGAGACCCAGTACTTC.

As to this clone: One end of the junction fails to match germline, which may point to a read error. The chain carries TRBV7-3 and TRBJ2-6; D ambiguous. CDR1 and CDR2 from the germline V gene are SGHTA and FQGTGA. The length of the CDR3 is 16 residues. In DNA form, the CDR3 reads TGTGCCAGCAGCCTAACACAGAGCTCTGGGGCCAACGTCCTGACTTTC. Protein product: CASSLTQSSGANVLTF.

This chain links TRBV19 with TRBJ1-2, with D perhaps matching TRBD1 (5 bases). V lost 6 bases to trimming and J lost 3 bases, with 11 bases between them. The CDR3 contains 13 residues. CDR1 and CDR2 from the germline V gene are LNHDA and SQIVND (reference sequence). CDR3 sequence: CASSLMGHYGYTF. The CDR3 DNA reads as TGTGCCAGTAGCCTTATGGGGCACTATGGCTACACCTTC.

V is TRBV4-1 and J is TRBJ1-3; 8 nucleotides align to TRBD1. Germline V gene data show CDR1 as MGHRA and CDR2 as YSYEKL. Losses at the gene ends were 4 bases for V and 0 bases for J; bases not matched to a gene: 8. CDR3 length: 17 residues. This CDR3 reads CASSRGTGGSSGNTIYF. DNA of the CDR3: TGCGCCAGCAGCCGGGGAACAGGGGGTAGCTCTGGAAACACCATATATTTT.

This clone turned up a few times. This chain connects TRBV7-2 to TRBJ2-5, with a tentative D call TRBD2 (5 bases). CDR3 size: 14 residues. Germline loops: CDR1 SGHTA, CDR2 FQGNSA. Trimming pared 2 bases from V and 5 bases from J, leaving 12 bases between. CDR3 DNA sequence: TGTGCCAGCAGCTTATACGCTGGGGAGGAGACCCAGTACTTC. It yields the protein CASSLYAGEETQYF.